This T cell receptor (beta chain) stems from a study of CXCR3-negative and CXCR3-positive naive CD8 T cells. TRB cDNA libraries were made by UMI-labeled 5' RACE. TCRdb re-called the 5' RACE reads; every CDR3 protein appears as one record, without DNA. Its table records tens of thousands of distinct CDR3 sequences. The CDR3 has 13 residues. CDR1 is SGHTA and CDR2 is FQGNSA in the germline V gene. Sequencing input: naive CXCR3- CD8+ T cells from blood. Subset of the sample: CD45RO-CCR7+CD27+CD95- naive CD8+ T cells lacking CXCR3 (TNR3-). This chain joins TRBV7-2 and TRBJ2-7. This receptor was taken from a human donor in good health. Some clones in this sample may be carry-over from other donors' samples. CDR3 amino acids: CASSLVRAYEQYF.